This entry describes one TCR beta chain. The data originate from a study of blood T cell repertoires in COVID-19. Study summary: Researchers got acute and convalescent COVID-19 samples from the United States, Italy and Spain. Sample material is recorded as cDNA or gDNA derived from T cells, B-cell-depleted T cells, or PBMCs.

Generated by immunoSEQ multiplex PCR, the TCRdb table keeps only in-frame clones and is missing some. The table has 130,000 or so clones, approximately 80% seen once. Per the germline V gene, CDR1 is MNHEY and CDR2 is SMNVEV (reference sequence). The junction had 8 bases not matched to a gene; V was cut back by 6 bases and J by 4 bases. The CDR3 has 15 residues. The sequenced sample was peripheral blood. The TCR sequence derives from a woman aged 80 or over with acute or convalescent COVID-19. The chain combines TRBV27 with TRBJ1-4; 7 nucleotides match TRBD1. In nucleotides, the CDR3 is TGTGCCAGCAGATCGCCCGGGACAGATAATGAAAAACTGTTTTTT. Translating it yields CASRSPGTDNEKLFF.